Following are 13 T cell receptor beta chains from one sample sequenced in a study of OX40 agonist ivuxolimab in advanced cancers. Measured with immunoSEQ multiplex PCR; TCRdb has only the in-frame clones, and not every one. The sample records tens of thousands of clones, roughly nine tenths being singletons. The sample here was CD4+ or CD8+ T cells sorted from blood, taken in a trial of the OX40 agonist ivuxolimab. These receptors all come from an adult with an advanced solid tumor such as melanoma, head and neck, liver or kidney cancer.

This chain links TRBV2 with TRBJ1-2; 9 bases are shared with TRBD1. CDR1 is SNHLY and CDR2 is FYNNEI in the germline V gene. This CDR3 contains 14 residues. V lost 1 base, J lost 5 bases, and 2 bases stayed unmatched. The CDR3 protein is CASSEEGTGYGYTF. CDR3 sequence (DNA): TGTGCCAGCAGTGAAGAGGGGACAGGGTATGGCTACACCTTC.

This clone has more than one count but fewer than ten. Other DNA variants within this sample encode the same CDR3. This chain links TRBV10-1 with TRBJ2-7, with 8 bases fitting TRBD1. The CDR3 sequence is 14 residues long. J was trimmed by 2 bases and V by 3 bases; bases with no gene match: 3. The germline CDR1 and CDR2 sequences are WNHNN and SYGVQD (reference sequence). Here the CDR3 DNA reads TGCGCCAGCAGTGAAGGGACAGGTACCTACGAGCAGTACTTC. This encodes CASSEGTGTYEQYF.

V is TRBV5-1 and J is TRBJ1-2; TRBD1 might be the D (6 bases). The length of the CDR3 is 12 residues. Per germline, CDR1 SGHRS and CDR2 YFSETQ. Trimming took off 3 bases at V and 3 bases at J, with 6 bases between the two ends. The DNA for the CDR3 is TGCGCCAGCAGCTACAGGGACTATGGCTACACCTTC. Translating gives CASSYRDYGYTF.

The chain joins TRBV28 to TRBJ1-1; D is unresolved. The CDR3 consists of 13 residues. CDR1 and CDR2 from the germline V gene are MDHEN and SYDVKM. Trimming left V 6 bases short and J 6 bases short, with 14 bases between. This CDR3 is CASRAGSSPEAFF. DNA of the CDR3: TGTGCCAGCAGAGCCGGGAGTAGCCCTGAAGCTTTCTTT.

The V gene is TRBV10-1, the J gene TRBJ1-4; TRBD1 aligns across 9 bases. V was clipped by 3 bases and J by 6 bases; unmatched bases: 5. CDR1 WNHNN and CDR2 SYGVQD come from the germline V gene (reference sequence). The CDR3 covers 15 residues. CDR3 in amino acids: CASSEATGGHEKLFF. In nucleotides, the CDR3 is TGCGCCAGCAGTGAAGCGACAGGGGGACATGAAAAACTGTTTTTT.

J is TRBJ2-7 and V is TRBV5-1; no firm D call. Trimming removed 4 bases from V and 0 bases from J, with 14 bases in between. The V gene's germline CDR1 is SGHRS and CDR2 YFSETQ. The CDR3 covers 15 residues. The CDR3 loop reads CASSAGSFSSYEQYF. The CDR3 DNA sequence: TGCGCCAGCAGCGCCGGGTCCTTCTCCTCCTACGAGCAGTACTTC.

The chain is built from TRBV18 and TRBJ2-7, with TRBD1 identical over 9 bases. The J segment lost 7 bases and the V segment lost 2 bases, leaving 9 bases of the junction unmatched. Germline lookup yields CDR1 KGHSH and CDR2 LQKENI. This CDR3 contains 15 residues. CDR3 in amino acids: CASSPSGTTGGEQYF. Here the CDR3 DNA reads TGTGCCAGCTCACCATCCGGGACGACAGGGGGGGAGCAGTACTTC. The complete variable domain, with remaining parts taken from reference TRBV18 and TRBJ2-7, reads NAGVMQNPRHLVRRRGQEARLRCSPMKGHSHVYWYRQLPEEGLKFMVYLQKENIIDESGMPKERFSAEFPKEGPSILRIQQVVRGDSAAYFCASSPSGTTGGEQYFGPGTRLTVT.

This chain joins TRBV6-5 and TRBJ1-2, with D tentatively TRBD1 (6 bases). The V gene lost 0 bases and the J gene lost 8 bases, with 16 bases spanning the gap. The CDR3 runs 15 residues. Per germline, CDR1 MNHEY and CDR2 SVGAGI. CDR3 nucleotide sequence: TGTGCCAGCAGTTACTCGGCTACAGGGACTAAGGGCTACACCTTC. This gives the protein CASSYSATGTKGYTF.

The chain is built from TRBV30 and TRBJ2-3, with D possibly being TRBD2 (5 bases). Germline assignment: CDR1 GTSNPN and CDR2 SVGIG (reference sequence). Trimming left V 5 bases short and J 4 bases short, with 7 bases between. The CDR3 loop spans 11 amino acids. The CDR3 protein is CAWGRADTQYF. The CDR3 region has the DNA TGTGCCTGGGGGCGGGCAGATACGCAGTATTTT.

The chain carries TRBV28 and TRBJ1-1; D is unresolved. Per the germline V gene, CDR1 is MDHEN and CDR2 is SYDVKM. CDR3 size: 16 residues. Between the trimmed V and J ends, which lost 2 bases and 3 bases, there was a span of 16 bases. The CDR3 DNA reads TGTGCCAGCAGTTTAATCCCCACCTCTTCAGACACTGAAGCTTTCTTT. Its translation is CASSLIPTSSDTEAFF.

This clone was detected only once. The chain employs TRBV28 and TRBJ2-1, with 9 nucleotides matching TRBD2. Per the germline V gene, CDR1 is MDHEN and CDR2 is SYDVKM. J lost 6 bases, V lost 7 bases, and 10 bases had no gene match. The CDR3 sequence is 15 residues long. CDR3 region: CASTPGASGINEQFF. The CDR3 bases are TGTGCCAGCACCCCGGGGGCTAGCGGGATCAATGAGCAGTTCTTC.

The gene calls are TRBV5-1 and TRBJ2-1; 9 bases agree with TRBD2. V gave up 0 bases and J gave up 4 bases; unmatched junction bases: 2. Germline assignment: CDR1 SGHRS and CDR2 YFSETQ. The CDR3 sequence is 15 residues long. The CDR3 DNA follows: TGCGCCAGCAGCTTGGGAAGCGGGGGGTACAATGAGCAGTTCTTC. It is translated as CASSLGSGGYNEQFF.

The chain combines TRBV30 with TRBJ2-5; D call uncertain. V lost 1 base and J 3 bases, leaving 12 bases between the germline ends. Per the germline V gene, CDR1 is GTSNPN and CDR2 is SVGIG (reference sequence). This CDR3 has 14 amino acids. CDR3 sequence reads: CAWSDDRGKETQYF. The CDR3, as DNA: TGTGCCTGGAGTGATGATAGAGGTAAAGAGACCCAGTACTTC. The full variable domain, rest sourced from reference TRBV30 and TRBJ2-5, is SQTIHQWPATLVQPVGSPLSLECTVEGTSNPNLYWYRQAAGRGLQLLFYSVGIGQISSEVPQNLSASRPQDRQFILSSKKLLLSDSGFYLCAWSDDRGKETQYFGPGTRLLVL.